The next 25 T cell receptor beta chains were all read from a single sample in a study of graft-versus-host responses after intestinal transplantation. Assay used: immunoSEQ multiplex PCR; TCRdb lists only in-frame clones, some missing. The sample has 70,000 to 95,000 clones, 90% to 95% seen once. No antigen has been assigned to these receptors. The source material was unstimulated CD8+ T cells sorted from spleen or lymph node cells, sampled before transplant. The source of these receptors is a human donor who was the organ donor for an intestinal transplant.

The chain employs TRBV28 and TRBJ1-5, with D perhaps matching TRBD1 (6 bases). Germline assignment: CDR1 MDHEN and CDR2 SYDVKM. The CDR3 has 13 residues. Trimming took 9 bases from V and 3 from J, leaving 12 bases between them. The CDR3, as DNA: TGTGCCAGTAAGGGGGTCAACAATCAGCCCCAGCATTTT. Amino acid sequence: CASKGVNNQPQHF.

The chain uses TRBV28 and TRBJ1-6; 8 bases are shared with TRBD1. Germline V lookup: CDR1 MDHEN, CDR2 SYDVKM. V lost 7 bases, J lost 6 bases, and 8 bases stayed unmatched. This CDR3 comprises 15 residues. The CDR3 DNA sequence: TGTGCCAGCATCAGGGGACAGGCCCCTAATTCACCCCTCCACTTT. It yields the protein CASIRGQAPNSPLHF.

The J gene is TRBJ1-2, the V gene TRBV9; D remains ambiguous. The CDR3 length is 15 residues. Trimming shortened V by 4 bases and J by 0 bases, and 13 bases separated the two germline ends. The germline V gene encodes CDR1 SGDLS and CDR2 YYNGEE. The CDR3 nucleotides read TGTGCCAGCAGCCCCGACGGTCTAGCTAACTATGGCTACACCTTC. Translation gives CASSPDGLANYGYTF.

The CDR3 reads CASSQLVRTDTQYF. DNA for the CDR3: TGCGCCAGCAGCCAACTAGTACGCACAGATACGCAGTATTTT. This rearrangement joins TRBV4-1 to TRBJ2-3, with no clear D. Germline V CDR1 and CDR2: MGHRA, YSYEKL. The germline V and J ends were trimmed by 2 bases and 1 base, with 7 bases remaining between them. The CDR3 is 14 residues long.

The J gene is TRBJ2-5, the V gene TRBV7-9, with D possibly matching TRBD2 (7 bases). The V end lost 4 bases, the J end lost 1 base, and 16 bases lay between the germline ends. This CDR3 has 16 amino acids. The germline V gene encodes CDR1 SEHNR and CDR2 FQNEAQ (reference sequence). CDR3 nucleotides: TGTGCCAGCAGCTCTGTCAGTCGGGGGGCCCAAGAGACCCAGTACTTC. It codes for CASSSVSRGAQETQYF.

The chain uses TRBV12-5 and TRBJ2-7; a weak D match, TRBD1 (5 bases). The V gene lost 6 bases and the J gene lost 0 bases, with 18 bases spanning the gap. Per germline, CDR1 LGHNT and CDR2 FRNRAP. This CDR3 is 16 amino acids long. The CDR3 region is CASGAHHRSSSYEQYF. The CDR3 nucleotides read TGTGCTAGTGGCGCTCACCACAGGTCGAGCTCCTACGAGCAGTACTTC.

The V gene is TRBV19, the J gene TRBJ1-2; D is possibly TRBD1 (6 bases). The CDR3 sequence is 14 residues long. V lost 10 bases, J lost 0 bases, and 15 bases lay in between. Per germline, CDR1 LNHDA and CDR2 SQIVND (reference sequence). This CDR3 is CATLDRHSNYGYTF. For the CDR3, the DNA is TGTGCCACCCTGGACAGACACTCTAACTATGGCTACACCTTC.

V usage is TRBV28 and J usage is TRBJ2-5, with 11 nucleotides matching TRBD1. Germline V gene sequence: CDR1 MDHEN, CDR2 SYDVKM. V was clipped by 6 bases and J by 9 bases; unmatched bases: 12. CDR3 length equals 15 residues. The CDR3 bases are TGTGCCAGCAGCCCCCGGGGGGGACAGGGGGAGCCCCAGTACTTC. Translation: CASSPRGGQGEPQYF.

The chain uses TRBV6-6 and TRBJ1-1; D remains unclear. V was pared by 0 bases and J by 3 bases, with 8 bases between. Germline V gives CDR1 MNHNY, CDR2 SVGAGI (reference sequence). The CDR3 sequence is 14 residues long. CDR3 sequence: CASSYSIPDTEAFF. In nucleotides, the CDR3 is TGTGCCAGCAGTTACTCGATTCCGGACACTGAAGCTTTCTTT.

V and J are TRBV7-8 and TRBJ1-1; TRBD1 aligns across 7 bases. This CDR3 is 14 amino acids long. The germline CDR1 and CDR2 sequences are SGHVS and FQNEAQ. V was pared by 3 bases and J by 5 bases, with 6 bases of the junction left unmatched. The CDR3 region is CASSFGQVRTEAFF. The CDR3 region has the DNA TGTGCCAGCAGCTTTGGACAGGTTAGAACTGAAGCTTTCTTT.

This chain connects TRBV10-3 to TRBJ2-2, with 7 bases fitting TRBD2. V was pared by 3 bases and J by 3 bases, with 16 bases of the junction left unmatched. This CDR3 has 19 residues. Per germline, CDR1 ENHRY and CDR2 SYGVKD. The CDR3 spells CAISDPRGWRLADTGELFF. CDR3 nucleotides: TGTGCCATCAGTGACCCCCGTGGATGGAGACTAGCAGACACCGGGGAGCTGTTTTTT.

This chain uses TRBV4-2 with TRBJ2-3; weak D call: TRBD2 (6 bases). The CDR3 covers 17 residues. Germline lookup yields CDR1 LGHNA and CDR2 YNFKEQ. Trimming removed 1 base from V and 5 bases from J, with 19 bases in between. In DNA, the CDR3 is TGTGCCAGCAGCCAAGCTCTGAGGACTACCCCCGGAGATACGCAGTATTTT. Protein: CASSQALRTTPGDTQYF.

The chain has TRBV5-1 and TRBJ1-2, with 9 bases aligning to TRBD1. This CDR3 is 16 amino acids long. Germline V gene data show CDR1 as SGHRS and CDR2 as YFSETQ. J was trimmed by 3 bases and V by 0 bases; bases with no gene match: 6. The CDR3 is CASSLAGTGIDYGYTF. The CDR3 DNA is TGCGCCAGCAGCTTGGCCGGGACAGGGATTGACTATGGCTACACCTTC.

This chain joins TRBV2 and TRBJ2-4, with TRBD1 identical over 8 bases. J lost 7 bases, V lost 3 bases, and 8 bases had no gene match. From germline, CDR1 is SNHLY and CDR2 FYNNEI. The CDR3 contains 15 residues. The CDR3 DNA is TGTGCCAGCAGTGATTCTGCAGGGGGCTTCAACATTCAGTACTTC. This encodes CASSDSAGGFNIQYF. The whole variable domain, filled in from reference TRBV2 and TRBJ2-4, reads EPEVTQTPSHQVTQMGQEVILRCVPISNHLYFYWYRQILGQKVEFLVSFYNNEISEKSEIFDDQFSVERPDGSNFTLKIRSTKLEDSAMYFCASSDSAGGFNIQYFGAGTRLSVL.

This clone was seen a handful of times. This rearrangement joins TRBV28 to TRBJ2-7, with D tentatively TRBD1 (7 bases). Trimming removed 6 bases at V and 4 bases at J, with 16 bases between. The CDR3 length is 14 residues. Germline V CDR1 and CDR2: MDHEN, SYDVKM. The CDR3 protein is CASSPTGAGYEQYF. CDR3 nucleotides: TGTGCCAGCAGCCCAACAGGGGCGGGGTACGAGCAGTACTTC.

This sequence joins TRBV10-1 and TRBJ1-3, with 10 positions matching TRBD1. The CDR3 covers 17 residues. Germline CDR1 WNHNN, CDR2 SYGVQD (reference sequence). J lost 4 bases, V lost 8 bases, and 14 bases had no gene match. This CDR3 is CASVGTGDLPSGNTIYF. The DNA of the CDR3 is TGCGCCAGCGTAGGGACAGGGGACCTCCCTTCCGGAAACACCATATATTTT.

This chain uses TRBV9 with TRBJ2-3, with TRBD2 matching over 14 bases. CDR3 size: 17 residues. Germline CDR1 reads SGDLS; CDR2 reads YYNGEE. V lost 2 bases, J lost 2 bases, and 4 bases stayed unmatched. The CDR3 here is CASSVGLAGGLTDTQYF. CDR3 nucleotide sequence: TGTGCCAGCAGCGTTGGACTAGCGGGAGGACTCACAGATACGCAGTATTTT.

V is TRBV27 and J is TRBJ1-3; D not resolved. This CDR3 is 15 amino acids long. Trimming pared 2 bases from V and 4 bases from J, leaving 12 bases between. Germline V CDR1 and CDR2: MNHEY, SMNVEV (reference sequence). Here the CDR3 reads CASSLNPGPGNTIYF. CDR3 nucleotides: TGTGCCAGCAGTTTAAACCCCGGTCCGGGAAACACCATATATTTT.

This sequence joins TRBV25-1 and TRBJ2-3; D gene uncertain. Trimming took 1 base from V and 0 from J, leaving 5 bases between them. The germline gives CDR1 MGHDK, CDR2 SYGVNS. CDR3 length: 14 residues. The CDR3 loop reads CASSELSSTDTQYF. In nucleotides, the CDR3 is TGTGCCAGCAGTGAATTGAGTAGCACAGATACGCAGTATTTT.

The V and J genes are TRBV4-1 and TRBJ2-7; D not certain. Germline values: CDR1 MGHRA, CDR2 YSYEKL. V was cut by 4 bases and J by 0 bases, with 7 bases left in between. This CDR3 is built from 13 residues. DNA of the CDR3: TGCGCCAGCAGCCCAACGAGCTCCTACGAGCAGTACTTC. It translates to CASSPTSSYEQYF.

The rearrangement links TRBV5-1 to TRBJ2-7, with D possibly matching TRBD1 (6 bases). The V gene lost 0 bases and the J gene lost 3 bases, with 13 bases spanning the gap. Germline-derived CDR1 and CDR2 are SGHRS and YFSETQ. This CDR3 contains 15 residues. CDR3 loop: CASSLVGQRSYEQYF. CDR3 DNA: TGCGCCAGCAGCTTGGTGGGACAACGGAGCTACGAGCAGTACTTC.

This rearrangement joins TRBV7-9 to TRBJ1-3; D is possibly TRBD1 (6 bases). The CDR3 runs 15 residues. The V end lost 5 bases, the J end lost 0 bases, and 11 bases lay between the germline ends. Looked up from germline, CDR1 is SEHNR and CDR2 is FQNEAQ (reference sequence). The CDR3 spells CASSPRGSSGNTIYF. The CDR3 nucleotides are TGTGCCAGCAGCCCGAGGGGGAGCTCTGGAAACACCATATATTTT. Full variable domain (missing parts from reference TRBV7-9 and TRBJ1-3): DTGVSQNPRHKITKRGQNVTFRCDPISEHNRLYWYRQTLGQGPEFLTYFQNEAQLEKSRLLSDRFSAERPKGSFSTLEIQRTEQGDSAMYLCASSPRGSSGNTIYFGEGSWLTVV.

This chain uses TRBV7-9 with TRBJ1-5, with a possible D match to TRBD1 (5 bases). V was pared by 10 bases and J by 4 bases, with 14 bases between. Germline CDR1 is SEHNR and CDR2 is FQNEAQ (reference sequence). This CDR3 region has 13 residues. DNA for the CDR3: TGTGCCACCAGTGAGGGACTTAATCAGCCCCAGCATTTT. Its translation is CATSEGLNQPQHF.

The chain couples TRBV10-2 to TRBJ2-7; 7 bases align to TRBD1. The germline V gene encodes CDR1 WSHSY and CDR2 SAAADI. There are 18 residues in the CDR3. Unmatched junction bases numbered 18, after V lost 4 bases and J lost 3 bases. CDR3 loop: CASSVGESGPSGGYEQYF. CDR3 bases: TGCGCCAGCAGTGTAGGGGAGTCAGGTCCCTCAGGGGGCTACGAGCAGTACTTC.

This rearrangement joins TRBV6-1 to TRBJ2-5; TRBD1 matches 8 bases. Germline CDR1 and CDR2: MNHNS and SASEGT. V shed 7 bases and J 1 base; nucleotides not matched to a gene: 2. The CDR3 extends over 13 amino acids. This CDR3 is CASTGQAQETQYF. CDR3 in DNA: TGTGCCAGCACGGGACAGGCCCAAGAGACCCAGTACTTC.